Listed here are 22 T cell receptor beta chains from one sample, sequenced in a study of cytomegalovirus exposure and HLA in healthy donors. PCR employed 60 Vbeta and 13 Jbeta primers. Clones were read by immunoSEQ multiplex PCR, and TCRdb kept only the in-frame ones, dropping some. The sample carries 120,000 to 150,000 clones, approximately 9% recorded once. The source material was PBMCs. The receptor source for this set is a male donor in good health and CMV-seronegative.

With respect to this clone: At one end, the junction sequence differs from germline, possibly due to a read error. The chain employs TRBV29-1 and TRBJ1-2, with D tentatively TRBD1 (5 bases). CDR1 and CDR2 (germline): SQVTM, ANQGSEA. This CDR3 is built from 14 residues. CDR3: CSVEVLGQGYGYTF. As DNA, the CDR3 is TGCAGCGTGGAAGTATTGGGGCAGGGCTATGGCTACACCTTC.

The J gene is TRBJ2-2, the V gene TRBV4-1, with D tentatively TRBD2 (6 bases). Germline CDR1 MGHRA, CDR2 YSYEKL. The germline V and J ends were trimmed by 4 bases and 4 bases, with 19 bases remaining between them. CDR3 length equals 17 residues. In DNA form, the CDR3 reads TGCGCCAGCAGCCTATATGGAGGGGAGAAAATCACCGGGGAGCTGTTTTTT. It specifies CASSLYGGEKITGELFF.

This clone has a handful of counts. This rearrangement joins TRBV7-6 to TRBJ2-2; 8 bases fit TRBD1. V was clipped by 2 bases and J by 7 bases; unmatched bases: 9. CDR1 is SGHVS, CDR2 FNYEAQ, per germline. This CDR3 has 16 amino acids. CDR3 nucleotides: TGTGCCAGCAGCTTAAGGAATCAGGGGGCGATCGGGGAGCTGTTTTTT. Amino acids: CASSLRNQGAIGELFF.

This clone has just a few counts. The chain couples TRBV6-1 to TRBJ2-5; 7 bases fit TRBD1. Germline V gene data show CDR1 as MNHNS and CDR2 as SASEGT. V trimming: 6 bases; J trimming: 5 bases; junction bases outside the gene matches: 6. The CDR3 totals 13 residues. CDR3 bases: TGTGCCAGCAGACAGGGGTCCGTGGAGACCCAGTACTTC. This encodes CASRQGSVETQYF.

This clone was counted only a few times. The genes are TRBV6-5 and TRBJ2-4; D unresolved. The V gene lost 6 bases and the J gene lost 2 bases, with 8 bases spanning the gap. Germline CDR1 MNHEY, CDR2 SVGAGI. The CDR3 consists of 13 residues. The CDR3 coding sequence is TGTGCCAGCAGCTATCGCCCCAAAAACATTCAGTACTTC. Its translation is CASSYRPKNIQYF.

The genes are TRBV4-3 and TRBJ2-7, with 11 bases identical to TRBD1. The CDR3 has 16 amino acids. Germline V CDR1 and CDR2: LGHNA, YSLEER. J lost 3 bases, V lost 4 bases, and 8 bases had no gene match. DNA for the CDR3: TGCGCCAGCAGCCCGTTATGGGACAGGGGGTACTACGAGCAGTACTTC. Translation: CASSPLWDRGYYEQYF.

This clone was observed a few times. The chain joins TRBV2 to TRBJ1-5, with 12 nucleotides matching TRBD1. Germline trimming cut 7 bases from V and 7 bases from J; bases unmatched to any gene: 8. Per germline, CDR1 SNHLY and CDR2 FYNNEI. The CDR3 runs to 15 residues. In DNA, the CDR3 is TGTGCCAGCACCATGGGACAGGGGGCACAACAGCCCCAGCATTTT. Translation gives CASTMGQGAQQPQHF.

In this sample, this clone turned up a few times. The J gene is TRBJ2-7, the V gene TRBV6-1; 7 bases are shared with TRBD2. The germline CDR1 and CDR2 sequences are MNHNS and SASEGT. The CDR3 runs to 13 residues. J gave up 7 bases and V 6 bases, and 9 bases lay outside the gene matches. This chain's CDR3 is CASRASGPPEQYF. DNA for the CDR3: TGTGCCAGCAGGGCTAGCGGTCCCCCGGAGCAGTACTTC.

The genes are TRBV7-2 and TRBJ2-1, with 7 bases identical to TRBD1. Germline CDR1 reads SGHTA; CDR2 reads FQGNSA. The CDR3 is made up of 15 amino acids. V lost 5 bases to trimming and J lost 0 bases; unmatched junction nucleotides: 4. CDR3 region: CASSVGQSSYNEQFF. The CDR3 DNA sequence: TGTGCCAGCAGCGTGGGACAGAGCTCCTACAATGAGCAGTTCTTC.

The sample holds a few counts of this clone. CDR3 in amino acids: CASSQGDSNGYTF. CDR3 coding DNA: TGTGCCAGCAGCCAAGGAGACAGCAATGGCTACACCTTC. The V gene is TRBV4-2, the J gene TRBJ1-2; D possibly corresponds to TRBD1 (5 bases). This CDR3 is built from 13 residues. Between the trimmed V and J ends, which lost 1 base and 6 bases, there was a span of 9 bases. Looked up from germline, CDR1 is LGHNA and CDR2 is YNFKEQ.

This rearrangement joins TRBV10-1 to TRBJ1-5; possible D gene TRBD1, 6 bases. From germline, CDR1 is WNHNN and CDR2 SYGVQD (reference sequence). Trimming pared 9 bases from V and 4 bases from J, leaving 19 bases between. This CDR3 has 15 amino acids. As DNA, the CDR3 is TGCGCCAGGTTTTTTCGGACAGAGGGAAATCAGCCCCAGCATTTT. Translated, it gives CARFFRTEGNQPQHF.

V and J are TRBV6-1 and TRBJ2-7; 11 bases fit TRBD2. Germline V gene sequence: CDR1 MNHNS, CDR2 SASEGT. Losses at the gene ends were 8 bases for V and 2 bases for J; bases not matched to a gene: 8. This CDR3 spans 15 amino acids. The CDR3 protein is CASDSKLAGAYEQYF. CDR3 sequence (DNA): TGTGCCAGCGATTCCAAACTAGCGGGGGCCTACGAGCAGTACTTC.

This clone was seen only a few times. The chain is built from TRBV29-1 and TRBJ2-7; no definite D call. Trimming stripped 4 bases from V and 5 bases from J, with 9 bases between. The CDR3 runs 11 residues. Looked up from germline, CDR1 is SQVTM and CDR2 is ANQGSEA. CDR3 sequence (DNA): TGCAGCGTTGCACAGTTGCACGAGCAGTACTTC. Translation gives CSVAQLHEQYF.

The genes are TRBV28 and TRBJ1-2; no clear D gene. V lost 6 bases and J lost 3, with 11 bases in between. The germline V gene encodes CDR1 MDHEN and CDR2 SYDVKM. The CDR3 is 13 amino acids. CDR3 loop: CASSSTADYGYTF. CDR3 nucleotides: TGTGCCAGCAGCTCCACAGCGGACTATGGCTACACCTTC.

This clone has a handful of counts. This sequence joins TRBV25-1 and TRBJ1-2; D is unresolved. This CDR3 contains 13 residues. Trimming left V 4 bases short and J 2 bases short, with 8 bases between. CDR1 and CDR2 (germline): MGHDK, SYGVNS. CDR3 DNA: TGTGCCAGCAGTGCTCCCTCGAACTATGGCTACACCTTC. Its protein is CASSAPSNYGYTF.

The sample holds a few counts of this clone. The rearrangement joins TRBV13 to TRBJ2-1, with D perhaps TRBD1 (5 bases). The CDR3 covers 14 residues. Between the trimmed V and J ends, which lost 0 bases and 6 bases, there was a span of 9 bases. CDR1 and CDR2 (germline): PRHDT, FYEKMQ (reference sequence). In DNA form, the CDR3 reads TGTGCCAGCAGCTTAGGCCACAGGCCCAATGAGCAGTTCTTC. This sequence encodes CASSLGHRPNEQFF. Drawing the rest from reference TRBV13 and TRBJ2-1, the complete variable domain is AAGVIQSPRHLIKEKRETATLKCYPIPRHDTVYWYQQGPGQDPQFLISFYEKMQSDKGSIPDRFSAQQFSDYHSELNMSSLELGDSALYFCASSLGHRPNEQFFGPGTRLTVL.

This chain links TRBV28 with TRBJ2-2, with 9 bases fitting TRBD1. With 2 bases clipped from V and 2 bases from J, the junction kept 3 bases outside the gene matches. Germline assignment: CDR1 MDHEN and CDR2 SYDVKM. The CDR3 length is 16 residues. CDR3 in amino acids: CASSLLTGGNTGELFF. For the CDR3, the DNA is TGTGCCAGCAGTTTACTGACAGGGGGAAACACCGGGGAGCTGTTTTTT.

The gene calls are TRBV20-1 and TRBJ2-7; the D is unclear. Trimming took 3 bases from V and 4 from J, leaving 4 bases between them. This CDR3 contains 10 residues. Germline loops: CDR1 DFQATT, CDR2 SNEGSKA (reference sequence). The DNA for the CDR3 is TGCAGTGCTAGTGAGTACGAGCAGTACTTC. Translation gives CSASEYEQYF.

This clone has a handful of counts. CDR3 in DNA: TGTGCCAGCAGTGTTCAACTAGCGGGAGGTGAGACCCAGTACTTC. Protein sequence: CASSVQLAGGETQYF. The chain joins TRBV2 to TRBJ2-5, with 12 bases matching TRBD2. The CDR3 covers 15 residues. Germline loops: CDR1 SNHLY, CDR2 FYNNEI. J lost 5 bases, V lost 4 bases, and 5 bases had no gene match.

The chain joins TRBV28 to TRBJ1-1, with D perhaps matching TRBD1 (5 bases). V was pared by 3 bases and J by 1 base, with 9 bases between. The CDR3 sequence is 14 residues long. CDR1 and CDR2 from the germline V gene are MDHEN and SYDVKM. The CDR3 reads CASSLTTANTEAFF. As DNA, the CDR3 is TGTGCCAGCAGTTTGACGACAGCGAACACTGAAGCTTTCTTT.

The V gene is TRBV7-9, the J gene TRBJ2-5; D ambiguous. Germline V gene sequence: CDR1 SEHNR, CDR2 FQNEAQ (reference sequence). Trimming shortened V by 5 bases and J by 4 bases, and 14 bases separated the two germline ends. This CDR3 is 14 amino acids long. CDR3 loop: CASSPLGYRETQYF. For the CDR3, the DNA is TGTGCCAGCAGCCCACTCGGATACAGAGAGACCCAGTACTTC.

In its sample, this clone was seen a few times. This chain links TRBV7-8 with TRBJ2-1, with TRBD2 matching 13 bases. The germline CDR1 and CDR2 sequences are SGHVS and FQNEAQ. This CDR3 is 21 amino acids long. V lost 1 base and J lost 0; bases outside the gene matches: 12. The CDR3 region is CASSLDPELAGGDLSYNEQFF. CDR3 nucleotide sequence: TGTGCCAGCAGCTTAGATCCCGAACTAGCGGGAGGGGACCTCTCCTACAATGAGCAGTTCTTC.